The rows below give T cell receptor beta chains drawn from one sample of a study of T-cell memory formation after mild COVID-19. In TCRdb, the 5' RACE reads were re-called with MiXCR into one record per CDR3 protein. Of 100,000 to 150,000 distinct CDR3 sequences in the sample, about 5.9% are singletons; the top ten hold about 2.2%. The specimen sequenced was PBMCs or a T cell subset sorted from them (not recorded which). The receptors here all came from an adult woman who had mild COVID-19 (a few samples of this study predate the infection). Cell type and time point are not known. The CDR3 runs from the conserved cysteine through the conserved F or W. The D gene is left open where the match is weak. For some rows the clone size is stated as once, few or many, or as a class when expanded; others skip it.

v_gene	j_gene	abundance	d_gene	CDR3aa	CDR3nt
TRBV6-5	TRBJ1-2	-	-	CASSYSIRGAVRPGYTF	TGTGCCAGCAGTTACTCGATTCGTGGGGCTGTTCGTCCTGGCTACACCTTC
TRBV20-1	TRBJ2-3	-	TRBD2	CSASLRGGRDTQYF	TGCAGTGCTAGTCTTCGGGGGGGCCGAGATACGCAGTATTTT
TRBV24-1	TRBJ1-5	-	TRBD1	CATSDSGTGGNQPQHF	TGTGCCACCAGTGATTCTGGGACAGGGGGAAATCAGCCCCAGCATTTT
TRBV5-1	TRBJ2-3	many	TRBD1	CASSLEPGTGTDTQYF	TGCGCCAGCAGCTTGGAGCCCGGGACAGGCACAGATACGCAGTATTTT
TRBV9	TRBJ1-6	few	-	CASSAREWKNSPLHF	TGTGCCAGCAGCGCCCGGGAGTGGAAGAATTCACCCCTCCACTTT
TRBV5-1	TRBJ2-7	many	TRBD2	CASSQMAGGPYEQYF	TGCGCCAGCAGCCAGATGGCGGGGGGGCCTTACGAGCAGTACTTC
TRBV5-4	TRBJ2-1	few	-	CASSLAGGSNEQFF	TGTGCCAGCAGCTTGGCCGGGGGCTCCAATGAGCAGTTCTTC
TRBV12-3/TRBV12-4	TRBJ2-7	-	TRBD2	CASSLNVAGVSEQYF	TGTGCCAGCAGTTTAAATGTAGCGGGAGTAAGCGAGCAGTACTTC
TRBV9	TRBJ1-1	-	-	CASSVEVMNTEAFF	TGTGCCAGCAGCGTCGAGGTCATGAACACTGAAGCTTTCTTT
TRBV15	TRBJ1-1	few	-	CATSRVRSNTEAFF	TGTGCCACCAGCAGAGTCCGGTCGAACACTGAAGCTTTCTTT
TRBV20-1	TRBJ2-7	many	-	CSARGFLEGDNHEQYF	TGCAGTGCACGAGGGTTCTTGGAGGGAGATAACCACGAGCAGTACTTC
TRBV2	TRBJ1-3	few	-	CASSAQSSGNTIYF	TGTGCCAGCAGTGCTCAGTCCTCTGGAAACACCATATATTTT
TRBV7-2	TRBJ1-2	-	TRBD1	CASSPRDRGQDGYTF	TGTGCCAGCAGCCCCCGGGACAGGGGGCAAGATGGCTACACCTTC
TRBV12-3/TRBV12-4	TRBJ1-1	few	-	CASSSPYTEAFF	TGTGCCAGCAGCTCCCCTTACACTGAAGCTTTCTTT
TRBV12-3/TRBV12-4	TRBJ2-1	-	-	CASRGQPGNEQFF	TGTGCCAGCAGAGGCCAGCCCGGCAATGAGCAGTTCTTC
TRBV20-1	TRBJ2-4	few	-	CSASRGLAKNIQYF	TGCAGTGCTAGTCGAGGGCTAGCCAAAAACATTCAGTACTTC
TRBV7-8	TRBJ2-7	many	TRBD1	CASSLEAGQGVTLYEQYF	TGTGCCAGCAGCTTAGAGGCCGGACAGGGGGTTACCCTCTACGAGCAGTACTTC
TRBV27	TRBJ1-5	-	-	CASRERNQPQHF	TGTGCCAGCAGGGAACGCAATCAGCCCCAGCATTTT
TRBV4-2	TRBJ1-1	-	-	CASSPLRRSGMNTEAFF	TGTGCCAGCAGCCCCCTTCGTCGAAGCGGTATGAACACTGAAGCTTTCTTT
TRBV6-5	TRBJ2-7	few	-	CASSYSRQDYEQYF	TGTGCCAGCAGTTACTCCCGGCAGGACTACGAGCAGTACTTC
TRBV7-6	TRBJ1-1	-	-	CASSLVSGEAEAFF	TGTGCCAGCAGCTTAGTGTCCGGGGAGGCTGAAGCTTTCTTT
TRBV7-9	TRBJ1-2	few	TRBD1	CASTLTGTNYGYTF	TGTGCCAGCACCCTGACAGGGACCAACTATGGCTACACCTTC
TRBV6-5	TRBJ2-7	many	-	CASSYFGTFSPYEQYF	TGTGCCAGCAGTTACTTTGGGACCTTCTCGCCCTACGAGCAGTACTTC
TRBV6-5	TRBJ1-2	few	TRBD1	CASRKDRGHYYGYTF	TGTGCCAGCAGAAAGGACAGGGGGCATTACTATGGCTACACCTTC
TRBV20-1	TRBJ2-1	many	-	CSAGPGKGNEQFF	TGCAGTGCTGGCCCGGGGAAGGGCAATGAGCAGTTCTTC
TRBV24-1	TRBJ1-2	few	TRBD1	CATSDPGQAYGYTF	TGTGCCACCAGTGACCCTGGACAGGCCTACGGCTACACCTTC
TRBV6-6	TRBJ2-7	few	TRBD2	CASSLSGGLSYEQYF	TGTGCCAGCAGTCTGAGCGGGGGCTTATCCTACGAGCAGTACTTC
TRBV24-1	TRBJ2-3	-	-	CATSDSGTDTQYF	TGTGCCACCAGTGACTCCGGCACAGATACGCAGTATTTT
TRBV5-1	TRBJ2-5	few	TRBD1	CASSADRVQETQYF	TGCGCCAGCAGCGCGGACAGGGTTCAAGAGACCCAGTACTTC
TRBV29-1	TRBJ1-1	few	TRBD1	CSVGTGGNTEAFF	TGCAGCGTTGGGACAGGGGGAAACACTGAAGCTTTCTTT
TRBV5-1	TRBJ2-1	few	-	CASSLDREQFF	TGCGCCAGCAGCTTGGACCGAGAGCAGTTCTTC
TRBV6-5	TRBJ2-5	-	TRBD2	CASSYGASGRLETQYF	TGTGCCAGCAGTTACGGAGCTAGCGGGAGGCTGGAGACCCAGTACTTC
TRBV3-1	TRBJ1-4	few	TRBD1	CASSQEGSGDRDEKLFF	TGTGCCAGCAGCCAAGAAGGCAGCGGGGACAGGGATGAAAAACTGTTTTTT
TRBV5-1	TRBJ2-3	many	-	CASSLAGASGTDTQYF	TGCGCCAGCAGCTTGGCTGGGGCTAGCGGCACAGATACGCAGTATTTT
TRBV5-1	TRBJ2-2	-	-	CASSSRTGPGELFF	TGCGCCAGCAGCTCACGGACCGGCCCTGGGGAGCTGTTTTTT
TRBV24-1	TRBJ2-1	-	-	CATSDSGPNEQFF	TGTGCCACCAGTGATAGTGGTCCCAATGAGCAGTTCTTC
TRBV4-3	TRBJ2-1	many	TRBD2	CASSQLPLAGDRVEFF	TGCGCCAGCAGCCAACTCCCGCTAGCGGGAGATAGGGTGGAGTTCTTC
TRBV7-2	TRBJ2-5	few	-	CASSLESFAETQYF	TGTGCCAGCAGCTTAGAAAGTTTCGCCGAGACCCAGTACTTC
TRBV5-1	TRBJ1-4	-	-	CASSFQGGEKLFF	TGCGCCAGCAGCTTCCAGGGAGGTGAAAAACTGTTTTTT
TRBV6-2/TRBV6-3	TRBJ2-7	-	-	CASHEYLRSYEQYF	TGTGCCAGCCACGAGTATCTCCGATCCTACGAGCAGTACTTC
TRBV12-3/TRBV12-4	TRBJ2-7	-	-	CASSSTGTGQYF	TGTGCCAGCAGTTCAACAGGGACCGGGCAGTACTTC
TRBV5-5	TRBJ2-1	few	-	CASSLAMGYNEQFF	TGTGCCAGCAGCTTGGCAATGGGGTACAATGAGCAGTTCTTC
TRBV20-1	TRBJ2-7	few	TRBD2	CRAGGPSPYEQYF	TGCAGAGCGGGGGGTCCATCTCCCTACGAGCAGTACTTC
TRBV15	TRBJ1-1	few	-	CATSRDGREAFF	TGTGCCACCAGCAGAGATGGTAGGGAAGCTTTCTTT
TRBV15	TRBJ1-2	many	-	CATSRPDSYGYTF	TGTGCCACCAGCAGACCTGACAGCTATGGCTACACCTTC
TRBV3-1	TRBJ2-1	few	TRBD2	CASRRSGGHNEQFF	TGTGCCAGCAGACGCAGCGGGGGGCACAATGAGCAGTTCTTC
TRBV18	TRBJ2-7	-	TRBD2	CASSPPGLEVEQYF	TGTGCCAGCTCACCCCCGGGACTAGAGGTCGAGCAGTACTTC
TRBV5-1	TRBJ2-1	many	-	CASSLPDAYNEQFF	TGCGCCAGCAGCTTACCGGACGCTTACAATGAGCAGTTCTTC
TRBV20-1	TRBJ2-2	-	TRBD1	CSASPTGQIGELFF	TGCAGTGCTAGTCCGACAGGGCAGATAGGGGAGCTGTTTTTT
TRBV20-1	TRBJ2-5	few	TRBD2	CSARDPGGPLTQYF	TGCAGTGCTAGAGATCCGGGAGGGCCATTAACCCAGTACTTC
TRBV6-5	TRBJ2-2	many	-	CASKSRRNTGELFF	TGTGCCAGCAAGAGCCGTCGGAACACCGGGGAGCTGTTTTTT